These 29 T cell receptor beta chains were sequenced from one sample in a study of blood T cell repertoires in COVID-19. The protocol was immunoSEQ multiplex PCR, while the TCRdb copy is restricted to in-frame clones and leaves out a portion. The repertoire holds some 140,000 clones, with roughly 84% as singletons. The sample consisted of peripheral blood. All receptors come from a man aged 55-75 years with acute or convalescent COVID-19.

V gene TRBV4-1 combines with J gene TRBJ1-4; TRBD1 agrees at 10 bases. The V gene's germline CDR1 is MGHRA and CDR2 YSYEKL. The CDR3 sequence is 19 residues long. Germline trimming cut 0 bases from V and 5 bases from J; bases unmatched to any gene: 12. In nucleotides, the CDR3 is TGCGCCAGCAGCCAAGATGGGACAGGGGTTTCTTCTCCGAATGAAAAACTGTTTTTT. As protein: CASSQDGTGVSSPNEKLFF.

This clone was counted between two and nine times. V and J are TRBV30 and TRBJ1-3; TRBD1 aligns across 7 bases. Looked up from germline, CDR1 is GTSNPN and CDR2 is SVGIG (reference sequence). V dropped 1 base and J dropped 4; count of bases not matched to a gene: 7. The CDR3 has 15 residues. CDR3 DNA sequence: TGTGCCTGGAGTGATCACAGGGGATCAGGAAACACCATATATTTT. It is translated as CAWSDHRGSGNTIYF.

This chain uses TRBV19 with TRBJ1-1, with D possibly TRBD1 on 6 matching bases. Trimming stripped 6 bases from V and 6 bases from J, with 8 bases between. CDR3 length: 11 residues. The V gene's germline CDR1 is LNHDA and CDR2 SQIVND (reference sequence). DNA for the CDR3: TGTGCCAGTAGGCGGACAGCTGAAGCTTTCTTT. Amino acid sequence: CASRRTAEAFF.

This clone came up once. This sequence joins TRBV10-3 and TRBJ1-1; the D gene is possibly TRBD1 (6 bases). Per germline, CDR1 ENHRY and CDR2 SYGVKD. This CDR3 region has 14 residues. Trimming stripped 6 bases from V and 1 base from J, with 12 bases between. CDR3 DNA: TGTGCCATCAGAACAGGGTTTACGAACACTGAAGCTTTCTTT. Its translation is CAIRTGFTNTEAFF.

V usage is TRBV5-1 and J usage is TRBJ2-5; the D is unclear. Trimming pared 0 bases from V and 2 bases from J, leaving 5 bases between. The germline CDR1 and CDR2 sequences are SGHRS and YFSETQ. CDR3 length: 13 residues. Here the CDR3 reads CASSLGSQETQYF. The CDR3, as DNA: TGCGCCAGCAGCTTGGGTAGTCAAGAGACCCAGTACTTC.

V is TRBV6-2 or TRBV6-3 and J is TRBJ2-3; 8 bases agree with TRBD1. Losses at the gene ends were 2 bases for V and 7 bases for J; bases not matched to a gene: 8. Germline lookup yields CDR1 MNHEY and CDR2 SVGEGT. The CDR3 length is 15 residues. CDR3 nucleotide sequence: TGTGCCAGCAGTTACGTGGGACAGGACTATCATACGCAGTATTTT. Translation gives CASSYVGQDYHTQYF.

CDR3 sequence reads: CASSSRTGRATNGYTF. The CDR3 DNA follows: TGTGCCAGCAGCTCCCGGACAGGGCGGGCCACTAATGGCTACACCTTC. The rearrangement joins TRBV7-9 to TRBJ1-2, with TRBD1 matching 8 bases. The CDR3 contains 16 residues. Germline CDR1 SEHNR, CDR2 FQNEAQ (reference sequence). After removal of 4 bases from V and 6 bases from J, the junction contained 13 bases not matched to a gene.

V usage is TRBV19 and J usage is TRBJ1-4; weak D call: TRBD1 (6 bases). CDR3 length equals 12 residues. Trimming cost V 6 bases and J 5 bases, with 7 bases left between them. The germline CDR1 and CDR2 sequences are LNHDA and SQIVND (reference sequence). The DNA of the CDR3 is TGTGCCAGTAGCGGACAGAATGAAAAACTGTTTTTT. It yields the protein CASSGQNEKLFF. The full variable domain, with the rest looked up from reference TRBV19 and TRBJ1-4, is DGGITQSPKYLFRKEGQNVTLSCEQNLNHDAMYWYRQDPGQGLRLIYYSQIVNDFQKGDIAEGYSVSREKKESFPLTVTSAQKNPTAFYLCASSGQNEKLFFGSGTQLSVL.

The CDR3, as DNA: TGCGCCAGCAGCGCCCAGGGGCTGGGGGAGCTGTTTTTT. Translating gives CASSAQGLGELFF. The chain links TRBV5-1 to TRBJ2-2, with D possibly being TRBD1 (6 bases). There are 13 residues in the CDR3. Looked up from germline, CDR1 is SGHRS and CDR2 is YFSETQ. V lost 4 bases, J lost 8 bases, and 12 bases lay in between.

The J gene is TRBJ2-1, the V gene TRBV7-6; possible D gene TRBD2, 6 bases. The germline gives CDR1 SGHVS, CDR2 FNYEAQ. The CDR3 has 15 amino acids. The ends were cut back, 1 base at V and 7 bases at J, with 14 bases in the middle. CDR3 DNA: TGTGCCAGCAGCTTAGTCGCGACCGCGGGGAATGAGCAGTTCTTC. It encodes CASSLVATAGNEQFF.

This clone was counted only a few times. The chain has TRBV9 and TRBJ2-6; 9 positions agree with TRBD1. The ends lost 3 bases at V and 2 bases at J; junction bases unmatched: 12. The CDR3 loop spans 19 amino acids. Germline V gene data show CDR1 as SGDLS and CDR2 as YYNGEE. The CDR3 sequence: CASSGGKGQGKTGANVLTF. In nucleotides, the CDR3 is TGTGCCAGCAGCGGGGGGAAAGGACAGGGGAAGACTGGGGCCAACGTCCTGACTTTC. The variable domain in full, with the rest retrieved from reference TRBV9 and TRBJ2-6, is DSGVTQTPKHLITATGQRVTLRCSPRSGDLSVYWYQQSLDQGLQFLIQYYNGEERAKGNILERFSAQQFPDLHSELNLSSLELGDSALYFCASSGGKGQGKTGANVLTFGAGSRLTVL.

The chain links TRBV18 to TRBJ2-3, with 11 bases matching TRBD1. Looked up from germline, CDR1 is KGHSH and CDR2 is LQKENI. Trimming took 2 bases from V and 6 from J; bases not matched to a gene: 7. The CDR3 is 16 amino acids. CDR3 residues: CASSPVGQGASDTQYF. The CDR3 region has the DNA TGTGCCAGCTCACCAGTTGGACAGGGGGCTTCGGATACGCAGTATTTT.

The V call is TRBV5-6, the J call TRBJ2-3, with 8 bases matching TRBD1. CDR3 length: 15 amino acids. The V gene end was trimmed by 3 bases and the J gene end by 6 bases; junction bases not matched to a gene: 9. Germline CDR1 is SGHDT and CDR2 is YYEEEE. CDR3 bases: TGTGCCAGCAGCTGGTCCAGGGGGCGAAAGGATACGCAGTATTTT. It specifies CASSWSRGRKDTQYF.

In its sample, this clone was seen a few times. The J gene is TRBJ1-3, the V gene TRBV5-1, with D possibly being TRBD1 (6 bases). The V gene's germline CDR1 is SGHRS and CDR2 YFSETQ. V was pared by 2 bases and J by 0 bases, with 6 bases between. CDR3 length: 14 residues. The CDR3 here is CASSLQGSGNTIYF. CDR3 coding DNA: TGCGCCAGCAGCTTACAGGGCTCTGGAAACACCATATATTTT.

This chain links TRBV7-2 with TRBJ2-7; 8 nucleotides agree with TRBD1. CDR1 is SGHTA and CDR2 is FQGNSA in the germline V gene. The CDR3 length is 15 residues. Trimming took 5 bases from V and 2 from J; bases not matched to a gene: 8. The CDR3, as DNA: TGTGCCAGCAGCCCTCGACAGGGGAGGACCTACGAGCAGTACTTC. Translating it yields CASSPRQGRTYEQYF.

This clone was found a few times. The J gene is TRBJ2-2, the V gene TRBV21-1; the table gives TRBD1 as D, unverified against the DNA. TRBV21-1 is designated a pseudogene. The CDR3 covers 12 residues. In DNA form, the CDR3 reads TGTGCCAGCAGCGAACAGGTCGGGGAGCTGTTTTTT. Protein sequence: CASSEQVGELFF.

The J gene is TRBJ1-5, the V gene TRBV7-2, with D perhaps matching TRBD1 (5 bases). Trimming cost V 2 bases and J 4 bases, with 9 bases left between them. This CDR3 has 14 amino acids. CDR1 and CDR2 from the germline V gene are SGHTA and FQGNSA. CDR3 nucleotide sequence: TGTGCCAGCAGCTTAAGGCAGGGAAATCAGCCCCAGCATTTT. This sequence encodes CASSLRQGNQPQHF.

The genes are TRBV20-1 and TRBJ2-1, with 8 bases that match TRBD2. V shed 3 bases, J shed 0 bases, and the junction held 4 bases outside the gene matches. Germline V gene data show CDR1 as DFQATT and CDR2 as SNEGSKA (reference sequence). The CDR3 length is 15 residues. The CDR3 bases are TGCAGTGCTAGTAGCGGGACGTACTCCTACAATGAGCAGTTCTTC. Its translation is CSASSGTYSYNEQFF.

This chain connects TRBV11-2 to TRBJ1-2; TRBD1 matches 8 bases. The CDR3 has 16 amino acids. The germline V gene encodes CDR1 SGHAT and CDR2 FQNNGV. The V segment lost 5 bases and the J segment 0 bases; nucleotides outside the gene matches: 8. The DNA for the CDR3 is TGTGCCAGCAGCCCCCAGGGACAGGTTGCTAACTATGGCTACACCTTC. Its protein product is CASSPQGQVANYGYTF.

The J gene is TRBJ1-5, the V gene TRBV6-5, with TRBD1 identical over 9 bases. The CDR3 is 12 amino acids. The junction had 2 bases not matched to a gene; V was cut back by 9 bases and J by 5 bases. Germline assignment: CDR1 MNHEY and CDR2 SVGAGI. The CDR3, as DNA: TGTGCCAGTTGGACAGGGGATCAGCCCCAGCATTTT. This translates into CASWTGDQPQHF.

A remark on this clone: At the DNA level, this CDR3 is encoded by other sequences in the same sample as well. The chain carries TRBV28 and TRBJ1-2, with D maybe TRBD1 (5 bases). The CDR3 is 12 residues long. V was trimmed by 8 bases and J by 5 bases, leaving 12 bases between them. From germline, CDR1 is MDHEN and CDR2 SYDVKM. This CDR3 is CASSLGGYGYTF. CDR3 in DNA: TGTGCCAGCTCCCTGGGGGGGTATGGCTACACCTTC.

This clone was observed once. V usage is TRBV19 and J usage is TRBJ1-3, with unresolved D. CDR1 and CDR2 from the germline V gene are LNHDA and SQIVND (reference sequence). CDR3 length: 15 amino acids. Trimming took 6 bases from V and 3 from J, leaving 15 bases between them. CDR3 in DNA: TGTGCCAGTAGCCTCGGGCACGCGGGTGGAAACACCATATATTTT. Translated: CASSLGHAGGNTIYF.

This clone was seen only once. The chain has TRBV18 and TRBJ1-5; 9 bases are shared with TRBD1. Germline CDR1 reads KGHSH; CDR2 reads LQKENI. The CDR3 is made up of 15 amino acids. With 6 bases clipped from V and 6 bases from J, the junction kept 9 bases outside the gene matches. The CDR3 sequence is CASSPGTGNRQPQHF. The CDR3 DNA reads as TGTGCCAGCTCTCCCGGGACAGGGAACCGTCAGCCCCAGCATTTT.

CDR3 sequence reads: CASSDRDTRTEAFF. The CDR3, as DNA: TGTGCCAGCAGTGACCGGGACACCAGAACCGAAGCTTTCTTT. V gene TRBV25-1 combines with J gene TRBJ1-1; D is perhaps TRBD1 (6 bases). Trimming removed 3 bases from V and 8 bases from J, with 16 bases in between. The length of the CDR3 is 14 residues. Germline CDR1 MGHDK, CDR2 SYGVNS.

V gene TRBV6-5 combines with J gene TRBJ2-1; D unresolved. V was shortened by 5 bases and J by 8 bases, with 10 bases between the two germline ends. The CDR3 totals 12 residues. The germline V gene has CDR1 MNHEY and CDR2 SVGAGI. The CDR3 DNA reads as TGTGCCAGCAGTCTTATCCGCGATGAGCAGTTCTTC. Its protein is CASSLIRDEQFF.

The chain couples TRBV30 to TRBJ2-2; 7 bases align to TRBD1. There are 13 residues in the CDR3. J gave up 5 bases and V 3 bases, and 3 bases lay outside the gene matches. Germline V lookup: CDR1 GTSNPN, CDR2 SVGIG (reference sequence). In DNA form, the CDR3 reads TGTGCCTGGAGACAGGGGTTGACCGGGGAGCTGTTTTTT. This sequence encodes CAWRQGLTGELFF.

The chain is built from TRBV6-6 and TRBJ2-7, with 9 bases aligning to TRBD1. Germline trimming cut 6 bases from V and 6 bases from J; bases unmatched to any gene: 6. This CDR3 spans 13 amino acids. Germline V gives CDR1 MNHNY, CDR2 SVGAGI (reference sequence). CDR3: CASSQDRGSEQYF. The CDR3 DNA is TGTGCCAGCAGCCAAGACAGGGGGTCCGAGCAGTACTTC.

The V and J genes are TRBV27 and TRBJ2-3; tentatively, D is TRBD2 (5 bases). Looked up from germline, CDR1 is MNHEY and CDR2 is SMNVEV (reference sequence). V lost 8 bases, J lost 6 bases, and 21 bases lay in between. This CDR3 comprises 15 residues. In DNA form, the CDR3 reads TGTGCCAGCTCTCCCCAGGCGGCGGGTGGGGATACGCAGTATTTT. Translated, it gives CASSPQAAGGDTQYF.

J is TRBJ2-2 and V is TRBV13, with TRBD2 matching 11 bases. The CDR3 loop spans 18 amino acids. V lost 0 bases to trimming and J lost 5 bases; unmatched junction nucleotides: 8. Looked up from germline, CDR1 is PRHDT and CDR2 is FYEKMQ (reference sequence). This CDR3 is CASSLGPRLAGLTGELFF. DNA for the CDR3: TGTGCCAGCAGCTTAGGCCCAAGACTAGCGGGGTTAACCGGGGAGCTGTTTTTT.